This TCR beta chain was identified in a study of glioma-infiltrating T cells after dendritic cell vaccination. Input was around 2.1 ug genomic DNA, or all available if less. The repertoire was sequenced with immunoSEQ multiplex PCR; TCRdb's copy has only in-frame clones and lacks some. Of about 90,000 clones listed, about 85% are singletons. There are 14 residues in the CDR3. V gave up 7 bases and J gave up 0 bases, with 11 bases separating them. Per the germline V gene, CDR1 is SGHRS and CDR2 is YFSETQ. The sequence was obtained from a human donor with glioblastoma. The chain carries TRBV5-1 and TRBJ1-5, with D uncertain. The source material was blood, sampled before dendritic cell vaccination. In nucleotides, the CDR3 is TGCGCCAGCCGCCCCACACCTAGCAATCAGCCCCAGCATTTT. Translation gives CASRPTPSNQPQHF.